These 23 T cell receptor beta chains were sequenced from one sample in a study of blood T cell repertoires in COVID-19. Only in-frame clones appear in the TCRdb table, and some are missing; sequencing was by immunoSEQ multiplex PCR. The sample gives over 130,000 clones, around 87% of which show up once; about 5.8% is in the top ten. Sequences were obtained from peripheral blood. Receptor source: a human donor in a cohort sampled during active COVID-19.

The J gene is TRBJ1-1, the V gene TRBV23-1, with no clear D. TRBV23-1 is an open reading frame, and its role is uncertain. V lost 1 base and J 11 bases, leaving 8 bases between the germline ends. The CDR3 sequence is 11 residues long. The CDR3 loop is CASSQYLLAFF. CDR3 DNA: TGCGCCAGCAGTCAATATCTTTTGGCTTTCTTT.

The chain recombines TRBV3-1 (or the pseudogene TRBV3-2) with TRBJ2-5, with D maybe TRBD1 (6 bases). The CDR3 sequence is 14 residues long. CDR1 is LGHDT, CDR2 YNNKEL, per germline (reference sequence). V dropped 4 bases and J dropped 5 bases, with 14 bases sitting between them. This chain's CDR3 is CASSPHRERETQYF. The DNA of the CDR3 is TGTGCCAGCAGCCCCCACAGGGAACGGGAGACCCAGTACTTC.

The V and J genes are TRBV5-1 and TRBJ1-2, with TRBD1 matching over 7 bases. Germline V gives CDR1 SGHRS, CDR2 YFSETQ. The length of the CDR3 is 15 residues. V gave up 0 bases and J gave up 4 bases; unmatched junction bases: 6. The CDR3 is CASSLAGQIGYGYTF. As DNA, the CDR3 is TGCGCCAGCAGCTTGGCGGGACAGATTGGCTATGGCTACACCTTC.

This CDR3 is CASSLSTFSPLHF. As DNA, the CDR3 is TGTGCCAGCAGCCTCTCAACTTTTTCACCCCTCCACTTT. The rearrangement links TRBV14 to TRBJ1-6; D is unclear. Between the trimmed V and J ends, which lost 4 bases and 9 bases, there was a span of 10 bases. This CDR3 contains 13 residues. In germline, CDR1 is SGHDN, CDR2 FVKESK.

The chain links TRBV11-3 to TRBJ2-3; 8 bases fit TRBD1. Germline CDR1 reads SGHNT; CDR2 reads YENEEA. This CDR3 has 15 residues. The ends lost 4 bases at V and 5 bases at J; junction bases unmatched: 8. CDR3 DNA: TGTGCCAGCAGCTCCTCAGGGGGCTTATTAGATACGCAGTATTTT. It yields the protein CASSSSGGLLDTQYF. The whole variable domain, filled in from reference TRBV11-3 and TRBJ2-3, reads EAGVVQSPRYKIIEKKQPVAFWCNPISGHNTLYWYLQNLGQGPELLIRYENEEAVDDSQLPKDRFSAERLKGVDSTLKIQPAELGDSAVYLCASSSSGGLLDTQYFGPGTRLTVL.

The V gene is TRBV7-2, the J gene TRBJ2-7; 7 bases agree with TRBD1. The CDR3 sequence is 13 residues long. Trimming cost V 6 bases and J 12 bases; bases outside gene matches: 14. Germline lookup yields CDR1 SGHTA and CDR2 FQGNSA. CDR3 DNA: TGTGCCAGCAGTCCCGGGACAGCTCGAAGTGCGTACTTC. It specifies CASSPGTARSAYF.

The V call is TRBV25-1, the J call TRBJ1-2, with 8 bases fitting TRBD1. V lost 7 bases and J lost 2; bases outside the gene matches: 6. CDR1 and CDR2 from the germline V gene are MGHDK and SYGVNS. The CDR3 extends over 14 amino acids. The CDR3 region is CASTSQGANYGYTF. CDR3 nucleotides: TGTGCCAGCACCTCTCAGGGGGCAAACTATGGCTACACCTTC.

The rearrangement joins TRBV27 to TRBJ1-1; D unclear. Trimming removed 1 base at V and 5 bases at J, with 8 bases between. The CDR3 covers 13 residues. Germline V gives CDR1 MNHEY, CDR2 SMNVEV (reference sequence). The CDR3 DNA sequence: TGTGCCAGCAGTTTATGGGCGGGTACTGAAGCTTTCTTT. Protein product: CASSLWAGTEAFF.

Here the CDR3 DNA reads TGTGCCAGCAGCCAAGATGAGGGATCTACCTACAATGAGCAGTTCTTC. It is translated as CASSQDEGSTYNEQFF. The chain links TRBV4-2 to TRBJ2-1; tentatively, D is TRBD2 (5 bases). There are 16 residues in the CDR3. Germline-derived CDR1 and CDR2 are LGHNA and YNFKEQ. Trimming took off 0 bases at V and 2 bases at J, with 11 bases between the two ends.

CDR3 protein: CASSKYRDRAYEQYF. The CDR3 DNA follows: TGTGCCAGCAGTAAATACCGGGACAGAGCCTACGAGCAGTACTTC. This chain connects TRBV28 to TRBJ2-7, with TRBD1 matching 7 bases. The CDR3 totals 15 residues. Germline CDR1 and CDR2: MDHEN and SYDVKM. V gave up 5 bases and J gave up 2 bases; unmatched junction bases: 9.

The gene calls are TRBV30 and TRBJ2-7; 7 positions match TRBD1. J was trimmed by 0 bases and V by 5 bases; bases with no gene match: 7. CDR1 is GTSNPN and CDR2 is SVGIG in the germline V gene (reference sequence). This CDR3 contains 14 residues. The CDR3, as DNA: TGTGCCTGGCGGTGGGGGACAGCCTCCTACGAGCAGTACTTC. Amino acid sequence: CAWRWGTASYEQYF.

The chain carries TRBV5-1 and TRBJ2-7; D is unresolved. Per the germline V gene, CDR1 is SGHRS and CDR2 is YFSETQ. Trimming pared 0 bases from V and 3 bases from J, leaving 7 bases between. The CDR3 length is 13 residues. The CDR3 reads CASSLALDYEQYF. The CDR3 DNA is TGCGCCAGCAGCTTGGCTCTAGACTACGAGCAGTACTTC.

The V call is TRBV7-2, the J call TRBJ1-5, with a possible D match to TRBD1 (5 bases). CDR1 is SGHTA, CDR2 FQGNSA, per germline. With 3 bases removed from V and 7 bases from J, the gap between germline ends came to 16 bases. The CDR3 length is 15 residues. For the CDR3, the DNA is TGTGCCAGCAGCTTTCAGAGCGGGGGAGGGCAGCCCCAGCATTTT. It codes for CASSFQSGGGQPQHF.

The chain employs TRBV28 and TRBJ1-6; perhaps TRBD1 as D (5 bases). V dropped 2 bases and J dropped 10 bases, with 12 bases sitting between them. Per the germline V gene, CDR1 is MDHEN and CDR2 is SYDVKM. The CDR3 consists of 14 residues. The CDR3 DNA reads TGTGCCAGCAGTTTAGTCGCAGGACACTCACCCCTCCACTTT. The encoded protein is CASSLVAGHSPLHF.

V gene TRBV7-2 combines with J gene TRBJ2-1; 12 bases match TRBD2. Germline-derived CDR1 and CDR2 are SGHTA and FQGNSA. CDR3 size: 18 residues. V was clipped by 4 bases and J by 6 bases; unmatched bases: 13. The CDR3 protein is CASSSQNPLAGGGNEQFF. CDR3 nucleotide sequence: TGTGCCAGCAGCTCGCAAAACCCCCTAGCGGGAGGGGGCAATGAGCAGTTCTTC.

CDR3 sequence reads: CASSFDTQETQYF. Here the CDR3 DNA reads TGTGCCAGCAGCTTCGACACCCAAGAGACCCAGTACTTC. V and J are TRBV5-4 and TRBJ2-5; no reliable D call. Germline V gene sequence: CDR1 SGHNT, CDR2 YYREEE (reference sequence). Trimming cost V 2 bases and J 1 base, with 6 bases left between them. The CDR3 extends over 13 amino acids.

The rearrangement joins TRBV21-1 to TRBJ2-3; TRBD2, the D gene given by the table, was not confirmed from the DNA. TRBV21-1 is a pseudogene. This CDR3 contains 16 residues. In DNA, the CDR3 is TGTGCCAGCAGCAGGTTAGCGGGGGGAGGCACAGATACGCAGTATTTT. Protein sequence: CASSRLAGGGTDTQYF.

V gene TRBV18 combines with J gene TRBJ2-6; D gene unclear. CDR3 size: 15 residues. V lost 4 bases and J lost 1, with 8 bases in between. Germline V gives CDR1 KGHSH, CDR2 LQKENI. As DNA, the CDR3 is TGTGCCAGCTCACAAACAGAATCTGGGGCCAACGTCCTGACTTTC. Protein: CASSQTESGANVLTF.

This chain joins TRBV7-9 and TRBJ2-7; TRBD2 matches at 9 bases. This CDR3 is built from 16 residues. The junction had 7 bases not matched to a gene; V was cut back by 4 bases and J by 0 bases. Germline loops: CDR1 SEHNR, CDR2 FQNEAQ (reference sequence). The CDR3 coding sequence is TGTGCCAGCAGCTCCACTAGCGGGCGAAGCTCCTACGAGCAGTACTTC. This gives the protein CASSSTSGRSSYEQYF.

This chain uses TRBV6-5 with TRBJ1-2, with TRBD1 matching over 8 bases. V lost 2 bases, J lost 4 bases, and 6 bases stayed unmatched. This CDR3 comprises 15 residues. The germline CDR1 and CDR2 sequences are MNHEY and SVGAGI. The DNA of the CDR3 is TGTGCCAGCAGTTACGAAACAGGGGGGGGCTATGGCTACACCTTC. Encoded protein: CASSYETGGGYGYTF.

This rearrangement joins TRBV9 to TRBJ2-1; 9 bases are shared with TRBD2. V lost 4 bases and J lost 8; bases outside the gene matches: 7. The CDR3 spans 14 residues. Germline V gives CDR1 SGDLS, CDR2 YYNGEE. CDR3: CASSLSGGRDEQFF. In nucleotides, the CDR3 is TGTGCCAGCAGCCTCTCTGGCGGGAGGGATGAGCAGTTCTTC.

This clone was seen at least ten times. The CDR3 protein is CASSSPGQANTEAFF. In DNA form, the CDR3 reads TGTGCCAGCAGTTCACCAGGACAGGCGAACACTGAAGCTTTCTTT. The rearrangement joins TRBV27 to TRBJ1-1; 7 nucleotides line up with TRBD1. CDR3 length: 15 residues. Trimming at V came to 4 bases and at J to 1 base, leaving 6 bases not matched to a gene. Germline loops: CDR1 MNHEY, CDR2 SMNVEV (reference sequence).

The CDR3 DNA sequence: TGCGCCAGCAGCTCCGGACTAGCGGGAGGGTCAGATACGCAGTATTTT. This sequence encodes CASSSGLAGGSDTQYF. The chain joins TRBV5-1 to TRBJ2-3, with 15 bases fitting TRBD2. Germline CDR1 and CDR2: SGHRS and YFSETQ. This CDR3 region has 16 residues. With V trimmed by 3 bases and J by 4 bases, 3 bases remained unmatched.